This paragraph reports one TCR beta chain. Antigen specificity is unknown. The data originate from a study of blood T cells in healthy people across ages. Together with a sample-barcoded 5' primer, a J-beta primer mix was included in a second PCR lasting about 7 to 12 cycles. TCRdb fed the 5' RACE reads into MiXCR, producing one record per CDR3 protein. In the table there are about a million distinct CDR3 sequences, roughly 51% of which are singletons. RNA extraction gave at least 5.5 micrograms of total RNA per sample. Points from the study as a whole: TCR beta diversity per million T cells fell roughly linearly with age.

This receptor was obtained from a woman aged 55-69 years in good health. Sequencing was performed on blood.

The CDR3 sequence: CSAMGTEYGYTF. CDR3 in DNA: TGCAGTGCTATGGGGACAGAATATGGCTACACCTTC. V and J are TRBV20-1 and TRBJ1-2, with 7 bases that match TRBD1. This CDR3 region has 12 residues. In germline, CDR1 is DFQATT, CDR2 SNEGSKA (reference sequence). V lost 4 bases to trimming and J lost 5 bases; unmatched junction nucleotides: 4.